The subject of this entry is one TCR beta chain. Its antigen is undetermined. This record comes from a study of cytomegalovirus exposure and HLA in healthy donors. Notes on the study in general: The likely explanation for a cluster of highly shared sequence variants was sequencing artifact. Earlier analysis found most TCR beta V segments productive about 90% or about 30% of the time.

Researchers ran the PCR with 60 Vbeta and 13 Jbeta primers. TCRdb's table, derived via immunoSEQ multiplex PCR, lists solely in-frame clones and lacks some. The data hold about 74,000 clones, with more than 65% observed a single time. CDR3 length: 17 residues. The V and J ends lost 0 bases and 1 base respectively, with 15 bases between them. CDR1 and CDR2 (germline): SGHRS, YFSETQ. Sequenced sample: PBMCs. This clonotype was sampled from a middle-aged woman in good health and CMV-seropositive. This chain links TRBV5-1 with TRBJ2-3; TRBD2 is a possible D gene (6 bases). Here the CDR3 reads CASSLALGGFGTDTQYF. The CDR3 nucleotides are TGCGCCAGCAGCTTGGCCCTCGGAGGGTTCGGCACAGATACGCAGTATTTT.